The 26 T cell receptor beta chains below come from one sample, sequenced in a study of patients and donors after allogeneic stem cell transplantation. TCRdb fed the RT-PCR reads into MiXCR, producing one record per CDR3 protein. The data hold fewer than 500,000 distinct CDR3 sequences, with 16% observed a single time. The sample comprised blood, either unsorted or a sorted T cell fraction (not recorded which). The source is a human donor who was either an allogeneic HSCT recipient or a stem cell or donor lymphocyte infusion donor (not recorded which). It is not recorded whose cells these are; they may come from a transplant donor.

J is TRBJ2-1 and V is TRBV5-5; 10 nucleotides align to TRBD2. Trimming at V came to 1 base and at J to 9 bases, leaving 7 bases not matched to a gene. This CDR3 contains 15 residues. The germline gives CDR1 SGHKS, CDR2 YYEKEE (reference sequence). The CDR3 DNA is TGTGCCAGCAGCTTGCGAGCGGGAGGGCTTGGTGAGCAGTTCTTC. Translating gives CASSLRAGGLGEQFF. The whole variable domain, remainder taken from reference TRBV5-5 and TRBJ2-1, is DAGVTQSPTHLIKTRGQQVTLRCSPISGHKSVSWYQQVLGQGPQFIFQYYEKEERGRGNFPDRFSARQFPNYSSELNVNALLLGDSALYLCASSLRAGGLGEQFFGPGTRLTVL.

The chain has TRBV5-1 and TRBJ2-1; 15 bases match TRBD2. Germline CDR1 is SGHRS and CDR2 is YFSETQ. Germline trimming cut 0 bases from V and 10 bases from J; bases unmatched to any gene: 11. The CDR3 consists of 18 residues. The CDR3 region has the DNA TGCGCCAGCAGCTTGGCGGGGGGACTAGCGGGAGGATCGGGGGAGCAGTTCTTC. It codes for CASSLAGGLAGGSGEQFF. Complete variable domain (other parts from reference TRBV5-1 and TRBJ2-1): KAGVTQTPRYLIKTRGQQVTLSCSPISGHRSVSWYQQTPGQGLQFLFEYFSETQRNKGNFPGRFSGRQFSNSRSEMNVSTLELGDSALYLCASSLAGGLAGGSGEQFFGPGTRLTVL.

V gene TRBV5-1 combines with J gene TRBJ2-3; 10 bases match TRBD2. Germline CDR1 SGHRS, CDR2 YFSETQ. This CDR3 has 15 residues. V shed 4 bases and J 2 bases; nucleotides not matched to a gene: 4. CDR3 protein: CASSSSGRPTDTQYF. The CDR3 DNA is TGCGCCAGCAGCAGTAGCGGGAGGCCCACAGATACGCAGTATTTT.

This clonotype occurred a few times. The CDR3 spells CASSLVGVPGGGELFF. The CDR3 nucleotides are TGTGCCAGCAGCTTAGTGGGCGTCCCCGGCGGTGGGGAGCTGTTTTTT. The V call is TRBV7-2, the J call TRBJ2-2; no clear D gene. The CDR3 sequence is 16 residues long. CDR1 and CDR2 (germline): SGHTA, FQGNSA. The germline V and J ends were trimmed by 1 base and 8 bases, with 17 bases remaining between them.

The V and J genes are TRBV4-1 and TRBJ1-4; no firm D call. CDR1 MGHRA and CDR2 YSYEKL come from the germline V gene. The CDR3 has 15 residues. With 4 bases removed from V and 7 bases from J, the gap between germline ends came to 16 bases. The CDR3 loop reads CASSPRAVLSEKLFF. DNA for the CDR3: TGCGCCAGCAGCCCAAGGGCGGTCCTCTCTGAAAAACTGTTTTTT.

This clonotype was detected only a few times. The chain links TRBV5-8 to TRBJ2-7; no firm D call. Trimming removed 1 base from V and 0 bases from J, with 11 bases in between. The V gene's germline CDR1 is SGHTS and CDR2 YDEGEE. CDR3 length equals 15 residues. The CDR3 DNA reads TGTGCCAGCAGCTTGTCCCTGATCGTCTCCTACGAGCAGTACTTC. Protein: CASSLSLIVSYEQYF.

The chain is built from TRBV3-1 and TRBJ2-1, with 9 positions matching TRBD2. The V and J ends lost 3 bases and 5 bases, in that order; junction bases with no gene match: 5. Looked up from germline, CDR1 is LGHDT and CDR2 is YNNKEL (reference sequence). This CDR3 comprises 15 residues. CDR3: CASSQRVAGDNEQFF. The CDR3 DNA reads TGTGCCAGCAGCCAGAGGGTAGCGGGGGACAATGAGCAGTTCTTC.

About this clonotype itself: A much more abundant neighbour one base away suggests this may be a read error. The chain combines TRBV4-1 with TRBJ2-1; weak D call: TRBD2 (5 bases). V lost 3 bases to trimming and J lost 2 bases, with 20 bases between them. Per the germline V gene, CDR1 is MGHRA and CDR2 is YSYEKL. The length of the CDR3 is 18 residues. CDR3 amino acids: CASSQSSGKGIPYNEQFF. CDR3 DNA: TGCGCCAGCAGCCAGTCCTCGGGGAAGGGCATCCCCTACAATGAGCAGTTCTTC.

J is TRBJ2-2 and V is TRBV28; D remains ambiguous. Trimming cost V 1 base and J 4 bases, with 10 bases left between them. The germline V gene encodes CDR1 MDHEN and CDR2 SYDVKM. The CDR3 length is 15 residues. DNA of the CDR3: TGTGCCAGCAGTTTATCTGGGCCGGGCACCGGGGAGCTGTTTTTT. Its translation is CASSLSGPGTGELFF.

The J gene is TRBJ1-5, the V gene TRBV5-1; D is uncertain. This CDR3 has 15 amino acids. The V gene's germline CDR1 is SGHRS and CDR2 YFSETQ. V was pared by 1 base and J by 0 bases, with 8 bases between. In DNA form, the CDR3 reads TGCGCCAGCAGCTTGAACCCAGGTAGCAATCAGCCCCAGCATTTT. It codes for CASSLNPGSNQPQHF.

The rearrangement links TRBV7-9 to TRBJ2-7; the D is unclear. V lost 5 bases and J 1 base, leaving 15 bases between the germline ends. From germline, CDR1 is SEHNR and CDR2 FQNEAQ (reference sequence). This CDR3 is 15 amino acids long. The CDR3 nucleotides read TGTGCCAGCAGCCCTTCCACCCGTGATTCCTACGAGCAGTACTTC. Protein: CASSPSTRDSYEQYF. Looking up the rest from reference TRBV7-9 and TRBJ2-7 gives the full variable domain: DTGVSQNPRHKITKRGQNVTFRCDPISEHNRLYWYRQTLGQGPEFLTYFQNEAQLEKSRLLSDRFSAERPKGSFSTLEIQRTEQGDSAMYLCASSPSTRDSYEQYFGPGTRLTVT.

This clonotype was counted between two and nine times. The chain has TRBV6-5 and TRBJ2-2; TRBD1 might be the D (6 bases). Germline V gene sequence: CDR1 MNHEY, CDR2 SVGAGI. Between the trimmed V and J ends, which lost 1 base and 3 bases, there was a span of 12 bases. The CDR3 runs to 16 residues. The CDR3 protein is CASSYLRTADTGELFF. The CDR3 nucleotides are TGTGCCAGCAGTTACTTGAGGACAGCCGACACCGGGGAGCTGTTTTTT.

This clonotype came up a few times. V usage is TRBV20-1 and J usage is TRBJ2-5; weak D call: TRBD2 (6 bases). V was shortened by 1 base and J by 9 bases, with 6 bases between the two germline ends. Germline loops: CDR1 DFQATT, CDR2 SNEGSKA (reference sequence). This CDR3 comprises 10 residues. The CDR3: CSARGGAQYF. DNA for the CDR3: TGCAGTGCTAGAGGCGGGGCCCAGTACTTC.

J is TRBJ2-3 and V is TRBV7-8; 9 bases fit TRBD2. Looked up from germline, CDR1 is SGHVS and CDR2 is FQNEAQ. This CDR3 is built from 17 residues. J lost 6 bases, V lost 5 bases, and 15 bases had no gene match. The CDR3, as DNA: TGTGCCAGCAGCGACCGGACTAGCGCCGTGTTGAGGGATACGCAGTATTTT. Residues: CASSDRTSAVLRDTQYF.

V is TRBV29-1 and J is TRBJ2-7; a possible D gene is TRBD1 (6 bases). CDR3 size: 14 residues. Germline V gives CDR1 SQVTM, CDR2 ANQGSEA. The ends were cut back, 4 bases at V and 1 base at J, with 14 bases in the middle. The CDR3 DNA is TGCAGCGTTGTTGGGGCAGGGGCATCCTACGAGCAGTACTTC. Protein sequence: CSVVGAGASYEQYF.

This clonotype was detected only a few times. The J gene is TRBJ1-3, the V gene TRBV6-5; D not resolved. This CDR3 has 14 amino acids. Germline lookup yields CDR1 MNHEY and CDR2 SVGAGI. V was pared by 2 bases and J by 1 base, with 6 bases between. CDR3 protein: CASSYVRSGNTIYF. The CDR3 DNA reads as TGTGCCAGCAGTTACGTGAGGTCTGGAAACACCATATATTTT.

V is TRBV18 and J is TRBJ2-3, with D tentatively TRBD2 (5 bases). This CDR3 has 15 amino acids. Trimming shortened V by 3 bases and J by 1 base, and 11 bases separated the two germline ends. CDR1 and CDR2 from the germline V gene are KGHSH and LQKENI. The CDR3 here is CASSPRTPRTDTQYF. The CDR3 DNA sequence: TGTGCCAGCTCACCTAGGACTCCTCGCACAGATACGCAGTATTTT.

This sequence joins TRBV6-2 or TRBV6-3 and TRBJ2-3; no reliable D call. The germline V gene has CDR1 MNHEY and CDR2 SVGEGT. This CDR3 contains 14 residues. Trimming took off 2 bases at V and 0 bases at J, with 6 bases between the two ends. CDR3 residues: CASSYLRSTDTQYF. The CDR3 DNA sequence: TGTGCCAGCAGTTACCTTAGAAGCACAGATACGCAGTATTTT.

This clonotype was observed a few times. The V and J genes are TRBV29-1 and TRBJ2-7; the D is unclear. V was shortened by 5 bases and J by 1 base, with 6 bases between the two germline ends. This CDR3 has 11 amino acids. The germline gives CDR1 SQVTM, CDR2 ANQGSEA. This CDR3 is CSVRWSYEQYF. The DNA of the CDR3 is TGCAGCGTTCGTTGGTCCTACGAGCAGTACTTC.

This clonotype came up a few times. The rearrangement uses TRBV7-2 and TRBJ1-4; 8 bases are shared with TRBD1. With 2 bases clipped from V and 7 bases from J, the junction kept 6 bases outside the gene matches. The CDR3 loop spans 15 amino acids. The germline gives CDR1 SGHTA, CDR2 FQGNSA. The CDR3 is CASSLRTGRSEKLFF. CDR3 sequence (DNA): TGTGCCAGCAGCTTACGGACAGGGCGAAGTGAAAAACTGTTTTTT.

The CDR3 DNA reads TGCAGTGCTCCCCTAGCGGGAGCCTACGAGCAGTACTTC. Amino acid sequence: CSAPLAGAYEQYF. The V call is TRBV20-1, the J call TRBJ2-7, with 10 bases identical to TRBD2. The CDR3 consists of 13 residues. Germline CDR1 reads DFQATT; CDR2 reads SNEGSKA (reference sequence). The V gene end was trimmed by 5 bases and the J gene end by 2 bases; junction bases not matched to a gene: 3.

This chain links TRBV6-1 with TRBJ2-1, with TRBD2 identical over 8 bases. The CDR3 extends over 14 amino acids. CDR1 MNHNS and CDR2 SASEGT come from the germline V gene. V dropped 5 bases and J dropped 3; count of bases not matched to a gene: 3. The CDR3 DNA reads TGTGCCAGCAGTCCCGGGACTAGCTACAATGAGCAGTTCTTC. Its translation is CASSPGTSYNEQFF.

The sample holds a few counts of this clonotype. The CDR3 loop is CASKQGIRGNQPQHF. The CDR3 DNA is TGTGCCAGCAAACAGGGAATCAGGGGTAATCAGCCCCAGCATTTT. The chain uses TRBV27 and TRBJ1-5; a possible D gene is TRBD1 (6 bases). Trimming pared 7 bases from V and 4 bases from J, leaving 17 bases between. The CDR3 consists of 15 residues. Germline CDR1 is MNHEY and CDR2 is SMNVEV (reference sequence).

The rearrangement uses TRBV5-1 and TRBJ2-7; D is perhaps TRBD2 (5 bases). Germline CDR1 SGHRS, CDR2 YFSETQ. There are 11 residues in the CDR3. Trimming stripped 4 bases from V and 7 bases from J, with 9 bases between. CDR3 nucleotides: TGCGCCAGCAGCGCCGGCGGGGAGCAGTACTTC. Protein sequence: CASSAGGEQYF. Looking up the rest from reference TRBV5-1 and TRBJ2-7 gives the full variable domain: KAGVTQTPRYLIKTRGQQVTLSCSPISGHRSVSWYQQTPGQGLQFLFEYFSETQRNKGNFPGRFSGRQFSNSRSEMNVSTLELGDSALYLCASSAGGEQYFGPGTRLTVT.

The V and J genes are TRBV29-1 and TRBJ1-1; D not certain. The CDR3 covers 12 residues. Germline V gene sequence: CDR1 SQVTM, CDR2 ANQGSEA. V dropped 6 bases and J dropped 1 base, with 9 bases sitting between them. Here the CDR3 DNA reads TGCAGCGTCACCAGGCAGAACACTGAAGCTTTCTTT. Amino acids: CSVTRQNTEAFF.

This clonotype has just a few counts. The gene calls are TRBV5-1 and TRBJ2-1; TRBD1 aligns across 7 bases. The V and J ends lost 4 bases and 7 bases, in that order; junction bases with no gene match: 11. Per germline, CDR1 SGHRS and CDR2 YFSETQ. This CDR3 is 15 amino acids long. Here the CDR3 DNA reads TGCGCCAGCAGCCCTATAATAGACAGGGAGAATGAGCAGTTCTTC. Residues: CASSPIIDRENEQFF.